The 12 T cell receptor beta chains reported below all come from one sample, sequenced in a study of blood T cell repertoires in COVID-19. TCRdb keeps only in-frame clones here, not all; method: immunoSEQ multiplex PCR. The data show over 70,000 clones, roughly three quarters seen once. The sequencing input was peripheral blood. Every receptor here comes from a man between 65 and 85 years old with active or convalescent COVID-19.

The rearrangement uses TRBV2 and TRBJ2-2; a weak D match, TRBD1 (6 bases). The length of the CDR3 is 15 residues. The germline V and J ends were trimmed by 8 bases and 0 bases, with 13 bases remaining between them. Germline loops: CDR1 SNHLY, CDR2 FYNNEI. The DNA for the CDR3 is TGTGCCAGCTACGACAGGCCCACGAACACCGGGGAGCTGTTTTTT. Its translation: CASYDRPTNTGELFF.

The rearrangement uses TRBV6-5 and TRBJ2-5; TRBD2 agrees at 12 bases. V trimming: 6 bases; J trimming: 5 bases; junction bases outside the gene matches: 7. Germline loops: CDR1 MNHEY, CDR2 SVGAGI. The CDR3 has 15 residues. The CDR3 coding sequence is TGTGCCAGCAGGAAGCGACTAGCGGGGGAGGAGACCCAGTACTTC. Amino acid sequence: CASRKRLAGEETQYF.

The gene calls are TRBV6-1 and TRBJ1-2; 8 bases agree with TRBD1. Germline V CDR1 and CDR2: MNHNS, SASEGT. There are 14 residues in the CDR3. After removal of 2 bases from V and 8 bases from J, the junction contained 7 bases not matched to a gene. The DNA of the CDR3 is TGTGCCAGCAGTGAAACTCAGGGGGCTACGGGCTACACCTTC. This sequence encodes CASSETQGATGYTF.

The chain carries TRBV6-5 and TRBJ1-5; D not resolved. The V gene lost 0 bases and the J gene lost 7 bases, with 13 bases spanning the gap. The CDR3 is 15 residues long. Germline loops: CDR1 MNHEY, CDR2 SVGAGI. In DNA form, the CDR3 reads TGTGCCAGCAGTTACTCGACGGGTCCCGGGCAGCCCCAGCATTTT. Translating gives CASSYSTGPGQPQHF.

The rearrangement links TRBV4-1 to TRBJ1-3; no clear D gene. The germline V and J ends were trimmed by 1 base and 0 bases, with 13 bases remaining between them. The CDR3 totals 17 residues. The germline V gene has CDR1 MGHRA and CDR2 YSYEKL. The CDR3 loop reads CASSQGGGRLSGNTIYF. The CDR3 DNA is TGCGCCAGCAGCCAAGGGGGAGGGCGCCTCTCTGGAAACACCATATATTTT.

The CDR3 sequence: CASSLEVVTDTGNTIYF. In DNA form, the CDR3 reads TGTGCCAGCAGCTTAGAAGTTGTGACAGATACTGGAAACACCATATATTTT. The chain combines TRBV7-2 with TRBJ1-3, with D perhaps TRBD1 (5 bases). This CDR3 is 17 amino acids long. The germline V gene has CDR1 SGHTA and CDR2 FQGNSA. V was cut by 1 base and J by 2 bases, with 15 bases left in between.

The gene calls are TRBV27 and TRBJ2-1, with a tentative D call TRBD1 (5 bases). The V end lost 4 bases, the J end lost 12 bases, and 16 bases lay between the germline ends. The CDR3 spans 13 residues. Germline CDR1 is MNHEY and CDR2 is SMNVEV (reference sequence). The CDR3 DNA reads as TGTGCCAGCAGTTGGGGCAGTCAGAGGTTGCAGTTCTTC. This encodes CASSWGSQRLQFF.

In this sample, this clone turned up a few times. This chain connects TRBV6-5 to TRBJ1-5, with unresolved D. Trimming took off 0 bases at V and 6 bases at J, with 9 bases between the two ends. The length of the CDR3 is 14 residues. CDR1 is MNHEY, CDR2 SVGAGI, per germline. The CDR3 region is CASSYSEGSQPQHF. The CDR3 coding sequence is TGTGCCAGCAGTTACTCCGAGGGAAGTCAGCCCCAGCATTTT.

This rearrangement joins TRBV5-1 to TRBJ2-5, with unresolved D. This CDR3 region has 16 residues. The germline CDR1 and CDR2 sequences are SGHRS and YFSETQ. Trimming cost V 1 base and J 2 bases, with 15 bases left between them. Here the CDR3 reads CASSLRFGDHQETQYF. DNA for the CDR3: TGCGCCAGCAGCTTGAGGTTTGGAGACCATCAAGAGACCCAGTACTTC.

This clone was seen just once. J is TRBJ1-5 and V is TRBV18, with TRBD1 matching 8 bases. Germline V gene data show CDR1 as KGHSH and CDR2 as LQKENI. The junction had 1 base not matched to a gene; V was cut back by 3 bases and J by 6 bases. This CDR3 is built from 13 residues. The CDR3 reads CASSPDRGQPQHF. DNA of the CDR3: TGTGCCAGCTCACCCGACAGGGGTCAGCCCCAGCATTTT. The full variable domain, its missing parts supplied by reference TRBV18 and TRBJ1-5, is NAGVMQNPRHLVRRRGQEARLRCSPMKGHSHVYWYRQLPEEGLKFMVYLQKENIIDESGMPKERFSAEFPKEGPSILRIQQVVRGDSAAYFCASSPDRGQPQHFGDGTRLSIL.

The V call is TRBV19, the J call TRBJ1-6; tentative D call: TRBD1 (6 bases). Trimming cost V 8 bases and J 9 bases, with 17 bases left between them. Germline assignment: CDR1 LNHDA and CDR2 SQIVND (reference sequence). This CDR3 is 14 amino acids long. CDR3 sequence (DNA): TGTGCCAGTTCAACTCGGGACAATTCTTCACCCCTCCACTTT. Its translation is CASSTRDNSSPLHF.

The count of this clone is one. The chain employs TRBV24-1 and TRBJ1-1; 7 nucleotides agree with TRBD1. Germline V lookup: CDR1 KGHDR, CDR2 SFDVKD. This CDR3 is built from 13 residues. V was pared by 6 bases and J by 5 bases, with 5 bases of the junction left unmatched. This CDR3 reads CATSPPTGTEAFF. The CDR3 coding sequence is TGTGCCACCAGTCCCCCGACAGGGACTGAAGCTTTCTTT.